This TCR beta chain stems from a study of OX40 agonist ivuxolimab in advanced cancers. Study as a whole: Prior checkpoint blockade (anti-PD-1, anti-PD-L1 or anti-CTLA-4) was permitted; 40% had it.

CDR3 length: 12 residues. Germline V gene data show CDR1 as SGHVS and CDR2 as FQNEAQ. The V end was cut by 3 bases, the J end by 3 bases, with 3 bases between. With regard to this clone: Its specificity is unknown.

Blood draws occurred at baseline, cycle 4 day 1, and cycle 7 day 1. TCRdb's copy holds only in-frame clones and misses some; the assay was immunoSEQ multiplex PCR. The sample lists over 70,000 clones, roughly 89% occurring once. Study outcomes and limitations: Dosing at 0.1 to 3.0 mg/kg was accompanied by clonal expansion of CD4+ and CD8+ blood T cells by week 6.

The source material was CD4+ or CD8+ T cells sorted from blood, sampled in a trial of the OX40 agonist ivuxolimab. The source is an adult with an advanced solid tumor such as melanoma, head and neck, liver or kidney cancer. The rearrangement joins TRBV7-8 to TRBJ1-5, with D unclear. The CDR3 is CASSFPNQPQHF. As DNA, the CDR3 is TGTGCCAGCAGCTTCCCCAATCAGCCCCAGCATTTT. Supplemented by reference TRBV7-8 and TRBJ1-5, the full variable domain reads GAGVSQSPRYKVAKRGQDVALRCDPISGHVSLFWYQQALGQGPEFLTYFQNEAQLDKSGLPSDRFFAERPEGSVSTLKIQRTQQEDSAVYLCASSFPNQPQHFGDGTRLSIL.